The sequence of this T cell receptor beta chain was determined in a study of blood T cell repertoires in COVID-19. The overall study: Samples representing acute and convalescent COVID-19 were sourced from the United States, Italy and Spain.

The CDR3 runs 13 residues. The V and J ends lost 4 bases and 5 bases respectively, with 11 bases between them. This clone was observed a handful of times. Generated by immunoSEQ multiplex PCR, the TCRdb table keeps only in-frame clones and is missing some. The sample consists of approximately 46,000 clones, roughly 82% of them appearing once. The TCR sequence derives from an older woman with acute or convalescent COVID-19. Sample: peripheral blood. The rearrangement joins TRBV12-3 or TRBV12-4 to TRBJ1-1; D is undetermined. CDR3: CASSYQIRTEAFF. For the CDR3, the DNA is TGTGCCAGCAGTTATCAAATTCGGACTGAAGCTTTCTTT.